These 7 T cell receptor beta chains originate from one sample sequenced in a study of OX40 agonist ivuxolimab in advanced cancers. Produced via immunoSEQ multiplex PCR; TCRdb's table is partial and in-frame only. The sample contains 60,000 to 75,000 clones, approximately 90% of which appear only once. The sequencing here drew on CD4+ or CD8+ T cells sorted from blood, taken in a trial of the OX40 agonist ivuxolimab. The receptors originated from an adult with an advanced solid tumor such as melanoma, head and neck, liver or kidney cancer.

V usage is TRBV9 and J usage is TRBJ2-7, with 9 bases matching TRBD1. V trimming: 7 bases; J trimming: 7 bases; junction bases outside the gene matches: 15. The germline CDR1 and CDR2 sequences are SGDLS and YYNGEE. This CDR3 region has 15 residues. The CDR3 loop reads CASAETGGPAGEQYF. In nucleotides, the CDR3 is TGTGCCAGCGCGGAAACAGGGGGCCCCGCGGGGGAGCAGTACTTC.

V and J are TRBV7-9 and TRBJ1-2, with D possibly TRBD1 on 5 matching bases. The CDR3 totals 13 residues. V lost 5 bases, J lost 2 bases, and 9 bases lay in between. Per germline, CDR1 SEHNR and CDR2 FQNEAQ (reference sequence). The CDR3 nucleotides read TGTGCCAGCAGCCGGGGGGACAACTATGGCTACACCTTC. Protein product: CASSRGDNYGYTF.

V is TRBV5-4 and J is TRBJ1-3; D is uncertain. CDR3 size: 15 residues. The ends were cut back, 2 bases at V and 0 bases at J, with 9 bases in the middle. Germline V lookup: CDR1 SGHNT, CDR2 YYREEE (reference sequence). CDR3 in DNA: TGTGCCAGCAGCTTCGGACGGGTCTCTGGAAACACCATATATTTT. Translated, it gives CASSFGRVSGNTIYF.

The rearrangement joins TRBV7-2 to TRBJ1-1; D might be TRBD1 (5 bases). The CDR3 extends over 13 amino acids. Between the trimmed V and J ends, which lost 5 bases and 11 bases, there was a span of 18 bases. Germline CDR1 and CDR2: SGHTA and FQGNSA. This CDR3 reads CASSTIRQQEAFF. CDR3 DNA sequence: TGTGCCAGCAGCACGATCCGACAGCAAGAGGCTTTCTTT.

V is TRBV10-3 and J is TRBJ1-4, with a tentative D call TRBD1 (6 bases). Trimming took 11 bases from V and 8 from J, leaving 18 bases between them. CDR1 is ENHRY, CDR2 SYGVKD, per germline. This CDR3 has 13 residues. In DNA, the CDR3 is TGTGCCTCCCGAAGGGGGGAGGAGGAAAAACTGTTTTTT. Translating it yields CASRRGEEEKLFF.

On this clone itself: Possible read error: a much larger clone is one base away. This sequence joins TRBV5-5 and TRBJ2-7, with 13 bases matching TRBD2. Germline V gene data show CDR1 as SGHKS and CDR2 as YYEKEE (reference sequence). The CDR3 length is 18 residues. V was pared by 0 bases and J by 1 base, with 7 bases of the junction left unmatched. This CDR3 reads CASSLAGTSGKYSYEQYF. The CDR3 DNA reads TGTGCCAGCAGCTTGGCGGGGACTAGCGGGAAGTATTCCTACGAGCAGTACTTC.

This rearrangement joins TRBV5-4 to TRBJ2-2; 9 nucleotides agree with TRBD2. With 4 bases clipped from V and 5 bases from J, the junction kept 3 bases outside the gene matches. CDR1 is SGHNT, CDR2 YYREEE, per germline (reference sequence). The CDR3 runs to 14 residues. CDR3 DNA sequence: TGTGCCAGCAGCATAACTAGCGGGACCGGGGAGCTGTTTTTT. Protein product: CASSITSGTGELFF.